This T cell receptor (beta chain) was found in a study of T-cell reconstitution after alpha-beta-depleted transplantation in children. Unique molecular identifiers featured in how the TCRbeta library was prepared. MiXCR, applied by TCRdb to the PCR reads, yields one record per CDR3 protein. Of about 690,000 distinct CDR3 sequences in the sample, 16% were seen once. V was shortened by 0 bases and J by 5 bases, with 11 bases between the two germline ends. Germline V gene sequence: CDR1 SGHRS, CDR2 YFSETQ. The CDR3 covers 14 residues. J is TRBJ2-5 and V is TRBV5-1; D perhaps matches TRBD2 (5 bases). The clonotype originates from a human donor who donated a stem cell graft to a child with acute myeloid leukemia. The starting material was PBMCs from the stem cell graft donor, obtained from the stem cell graft. This CDR3 is CASSLAEGAETQYF. DNA for the CDR3: TGCGCCAGCAGCTTGGCCGAGGGCGCGGAGACCCAGTACTTC. Drawing the rest from reference TRBV5-1 and TRBJ2-5, the complete variable domain is KAGVTQTPRYLIKTRGQQVTLSCSPISGHRSVSWYQQTPGQGLQFLFEYFSETQRNKGNFPGRFSGRQFSNSRSEMNVSTLELGDSALYLCASSLAEGAETQYFGPGTRLLVL.